The 3 T cell receptor beta chains given below trace back to one sample, sequenced in a study of tumor and adjacent non-tumor tissue in lung cancer. The template was RNA from unsorted bulk tissue. More than 3 cm separated this lung sample from the edge of the tumor. TCRbeta libraries were built with three rounds of nested PCR, modified from ARM-PCR. TCRdb analysed the multiplex PCR reads with MiXCR anew, one entry per CDR3 protein. The data show some 100,000 distinct CDR3 sequences, roughly 60% seen once. The specimen was distant non-tumor lung tissue. The receptor set was obtained from a man aged 25-40 years with non-small cell lung cancer.

This clonotype has a count of ten or more. This chain joins TRBV10-1 and TRBJ2-2; 8 nucleotides agree with TRBD1. CDR3 size: 15 residues. Germline V CDR1 and CDR2: WNHNN, SYGVQD (reference sequence). With V trimmed by 8 bases and J by 3 bases, 8 bases remained unmatched. The CDR3 sequence: CASQGAGGDTGELFF. CDR3 nucleotides: TGCGCCAGCCAAGGGGCAGGGGGCGACACCGGGGAGCTGTTTTTT.

Remarks on this clonotype: Its ends do not fully match the called genes, so a read error is possible. This chain uses TRBV11-2 with TRBJ2-3; D is perhaps TRBD1 or TRBD2 (5 bases each). Germline CDR1 is SGHAT and CDR2 is FQNNGV. This CDR3 spans 14 amino acids. The CDR3 DNA reads TGTGCCAGCAGCCTGGGACCGGGCACAGATACGCACCATTTT. As protein: CASSLGPGTDTHHF.

Concerning this clonotype itself: One junction end does not reproduce the germline sequence, and a read error may be involved. The chain links TRBV6-1 to TRBJ2-3; TRBD1 aligns across 7 bases. Germline V gene sequence: CDR1 MNHNS, CDR2 SASEGT. CDR3 length: 15 residues. The DNA for the CDR3 is TGTGCCAGCAGTGAGTACAGGGGACCCACAGATAGGCAGTATTTT. Translation gives CASSEYRGPTDRQYF.